The T cell receptor beta chain described here comes from a study of beta chain features in type 1 diabetes. The investigators reverse transcribed all of the isolated RNA, so they sequenced expressed TCRB transcripts. It was found that naive, central memory and regulatory T cell samples averaged about 3.57 million reads. The data were produced by immunoSEQ multiplex PCR, yet TCRdb's version contains in-frame clones alone and is incomplete. The sample lists roughly 450,000 clones, about 10% seen once, with about 0.045% in the top ten. Whole-study results and caveats: Compared with healthy donors, patients appeared to share more similar naive, central memory and regulatory TCRB repertoires. Highly expressing activated T cells could be over-counted with a cDNA template.

As concerns this clone: The antigen remains unidentified.

The receptor was derived from a woman aged 18-35 years in good health. Input material: naive CD4+ T cells from blood.

The CDR3: CASRRTGEETQYF. The DNA for the CDR3 is TGTGCCAGCAGGCGGACAGGGGAAGAGACCCAGTACTTC. The chain combines TRBV4-2 with TRBJ2-5, with 9 bases lining up with TRBD1. The CDR3 is 13 residues long. The J segment lost 3 bases and the V segment lost 6 bases, leaving 2 bases of the junction unmatched. The germline V gene encodes CDR1 LGHNA and CDR2 YNFKEQ.